This TCR beta chain was sequenced in a study of cytomegalovirus exposure and HLA in healthy donors. Overall study results and limits: Data from an earlier analysis indicated that most TCR beta V segments were productive either about 90% or about 30% of the time. Cytomegalovirus status was reportedly diagnosed by the classifier with high specificity and sensitivity.

PCR amplification relied on 60 Vbeta primers (plus 13 Jbeta primers). Assay: immunoSEQ multiplex PCR; the TCRdb copy retains only in-frame clones and omits some. The table records 150,000 to 200,000 clones, approximately 88% of them present only once. Notes on this clone: Its antigen is not known.

The receptor comes from a boy between 2 and 15 years old in good health and CMV-seronegative. The sample comprised PBMCs.

The CDR3 protein is CASSAPGQGAFF. The CDR3 region has the DNA TGTGCCAGCAGTGCACCTGGACAGGGAGCTTTCTTT. The chain has TRBV6-5 and TRBJ1-1; 8 bases match TRBD1. After removal of 5 bases from V and 10 bases from J, the junction contained 6 bases not matched to a gene. CDR3 length: 12 residues. CDR1 is MNHEY, CDR2 SVGAGI, per germline.